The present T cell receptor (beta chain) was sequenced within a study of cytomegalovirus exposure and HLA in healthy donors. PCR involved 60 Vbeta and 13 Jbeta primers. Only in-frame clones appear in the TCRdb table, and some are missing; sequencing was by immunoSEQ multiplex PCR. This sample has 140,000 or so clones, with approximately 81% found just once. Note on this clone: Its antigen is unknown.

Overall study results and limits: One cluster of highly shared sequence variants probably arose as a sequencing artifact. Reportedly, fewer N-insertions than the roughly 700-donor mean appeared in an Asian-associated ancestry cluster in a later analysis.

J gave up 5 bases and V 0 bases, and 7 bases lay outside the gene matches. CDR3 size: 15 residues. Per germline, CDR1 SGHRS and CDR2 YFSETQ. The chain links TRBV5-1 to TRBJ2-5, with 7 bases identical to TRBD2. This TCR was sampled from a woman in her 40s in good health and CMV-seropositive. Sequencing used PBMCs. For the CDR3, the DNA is TGCGCCAGCAGCTTGGAAGGACTAGGCGCGGAGACCCAGTACTTC. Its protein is CASSLEGLGAETQYF.